This T cell receptor (beta chain) was identified in a study of blood T cell repertoires in COVID-19. Looking at the study overall: Spain, Italy and the United States supplied samples that represented acute and convalescent COVID-19. From T cells, B-cell-depleted T cells, or PBMCs came the material, which was cDNA or gDNA.

V lost 3 bases, J lost 0 bases, and 12 bases lay in between. The CDR3 runs 16 residues. Germline V gene sequence: CDR1 SEHNR, CDR2 FQNEAQ (reference sequence). Original methodology: For nucleated cells, counts were estimated from reference gene primer amplification. Clones were sequenced by immunoSEQ multiplex PCR, and TCRdb holds only the in-frame ones, with some missing. Clone size and V and J calls were adopted from that table, with D and trimming inferred from the DNA. The table has some 150,000 clones, around four fifths seen once; the top ten hold about 14%. Enrolled during active infection, Seattle patients were then followed longitudinally.

The sample comprised peripheral blood. The clonotype originates from a woman in her 70s with COVID-19, enrolled during active disease. The chain links TRBV7-9 to TRBJ1-5, with TRBD1 as a possible D gene (6 bases). This CDR3 reads CASSFGTPNSNQPQHF. The CDR3 DNA sequence: TGTGCCAGCAGCTTTGGGACACCAAATAGCAATCAGCCCCAGCATTTT.